The 27 T cell receptor beta chains given below trace back to one sample, sequenced in a study of blood T cell repertoires in COVID-19. Repertoires were generated with immunoSEQ multiplex PCR, while TCRdb's copy carries only in-frame clones and drops some. The table shows tens of thousands of clones, with around 90% occurring only once. The sequenced sample was peripheral blood. These receptors all come from a woman aged 50 to 65 with acute or convalescent COVID-19.

The rearrangement joins TRBV5-1 to TRBJ2-1; D might be TRBD2 (6 bases). This CDR3 is 14 amino acids long. Trimming shortened V by 4 bases and J by 5 bases, and 13 bases separated the two germline ends. Germline CDR1 and CDR2: SGHRS and YFSETQ. Here the CDR3 reads CASSPTSSDNEQFF. The CDR3 DNA reads TGCGCCAGCAGCCCTACTAGCAGCGACAATGAGCAGTTCTTC.

This chain's CDR3 is CASSPPRGNSGNTIYF. CDR3 sequence (DNA): TGTGCCAGCAGCCCTCCTAGGGGGAACTCTGGAAACACCATATATTTT. J is TRBJ1-3 and V is TRBV7-2; D is perhaps TRBD1 (6 bases). The CDR3 consists of 16 residues. Deletions cut 5 bases from V and 0 bases from J, with 14 bases between. Germline-derived CDR1 and CDR2 are SGHTA and FQGNSA.

The chain carries TRBV5-6 and TRBJ1-6, with no clear D. Germline V gene lookup returns CDR1 SGHDT and CDR2 YYEEEE. There are 13 residues in the CDR3. V was pared by 1 base and J by 8 bases, with 7 bases between. The DNA of the CDR3 is TGTGCCAGCAGCTTGTATTTAGATTCACCCCTCCACTTT. Amino acids: CASSLYLDSPLHF.

The gene calls are TRBV10-1 and TRBJ2-1, with a tentative D call TRBD1 (5 bases). Germline values: CDR1 WNHNN, CDR2 SYGVQD (reference sequence). The V end lost 7 bases, the J end lost 6 bases, and 19 bases lay between the germline ends. There are 15 residues in the CDR3. The CDR3 here is CASTDGQGRINEQFF. The CDR3, as DNA: TGCGCCAGCACCGACGGGCAGGGCAGGATCAATGAGCAGTTCTTC.

The chain has TRBV18 and TRBJ1-5; TRBD1 aligns across 10 bases. The CDR3 runs 15 residues. In germline, CDR1 is KGHSH, CDR2 LQKENI. J lost 9 bases, V lost 6 bases, and 11 bases had no gene match. CDR3 protein: CASSAGQGSEMPQHF. The CDR3 DNA is TGTGCCAGCTCGGCGGGACAGGGGTCCGAGATGCCCCAGCATTTT.

The chain recombines TRBV19 with TRBJ2-7, with TRBD1 as a possible D gene (6 bases). There are 15 residues in the CDR3. The germline CDR1 and CDR2 sequences are LNHDA and SQIVND (reference sequence). V shed 1 base and J shed 0 bases, with 10 bases lying between them. The CDR3 DNA is TGTGCCAGTAGTATAGTCGGACAGTCCTCCTACGAGCAGTACTTC. Amino acid sequence: CASSIVGQSSYEQYF.

The rearrangement joins TRBV12-3 or TRBV12-4 to TRBJ2-2; D possibly corresponds to TRBD2 (5 bases). This CDR3 is 13 amino acids long. Trimming took off 7 bases at V and 7 bases at J, with 13 bases between the two ends. The CDR3, as DNA: TGTGCCAGCACCCTTTTGGGGAGCGGGGAGCTGTTTTTT. It encodes CASTLLGSGELFF.

The chain employs TRBV4-1 and TRBJ2-7; no reliable D call. The germline gives CDR1 MGHRA, CDR2 YSYEKL. This CDR3 contains 14 residues. Trimming removed 2 bases at V and 0 bases at J, with 8 bases between. CDR3 in DNA: TGCGCCAGCAGCCAATACTCCATCTCCTACGAGCAGTACTTC. This sequence encodes CASSQYSISYEQYF.

The gene calls are TRBV4-3 and TRBJ2-1, with 10 bases lining up with TRBD1. J gave up 6 bases and V 0 bases, and 8 bases lay outside the gene matches. The germline CDR1 and CDR2 sequences are LGHNA and YSLEER. The CDR3 is 17 residues long. In DNA, the CDR3 is TGCGCCAGCAGCCAAGACCGTGGGACAGGGGCTCGCAATGAGCAGTTCTTC. Translating it yields CASSQDRGTGARNEQFF.

J is TRBJ1-5 and V is TRBV27, with D maybe TRBD1 (5 bases). V lost 4 bases, J lost 0 bases, and 13 bases lay in between. Germline loops: CDR1 MNHEY, CDR2 SMNVEV (reference sequence). This CDR3 has 16 residues. CDR3 sequence (DNA): TGTGCCAGCAGTTCCAGACAGCTTAATAGCAATCAGCCCCAGCATTTT. Its translation: CASSSRQLNSNQPQHF.

The rearrangement links TRBV27 to TRBJ2-5; D perhaps matches TRBD2 (5 bases). CDR3 size: 15 residues. Germline V gives CDR1 MNHEY, CDR2 SMNVEV (reference sequence). Deletions cut 3 bases from V and 2 bases from J, with 13 bases between. The CDR3 is CASSLSRVLQETQYF. CDR3 nucleotide sequence: TGTGCCAGCAGTTTGTCGAGGGTCCTTCAAGAGACCCAGTACTTC.

The chain combines TRBV9 with TRBJ2-3; D is ambiguous. The germline CDR1 and CDR2 sequences are SGDLS and YYNGEE. The length of the CDR3 is 15 residues. V was pared by 0 bases and J by 0 bases, with 8 bases between. CDR3 sequence reads: CASSVVASSTDTQYF. The DNA for the CDR3 is TGTGCCAGCAGCGTAGTGGCATCTAGCACAGATACGCAGTATTTT.

This clone was observed a few times. V is TRBV29-1 and J is TRBJ1-1; no clear D gene. CDR1 and CDR2 (germline): SQVTM, ANQGSEA. CDR3 length equals 13 residues. Trimming took 3 bases from V and 4 from J, leaving 12 bases between them. DNA of the CDR3: TGCAGCGTTGATGGTTCGGTGAGCACTGAAGCTTTCTTT. Amino acid sequence: CSVDGSVSTEAFF.

This rearrangement joins TRBV18 to TRBJ1-6; a weak D match, TRBD1 (6 bases). Germline CDR1 is KGHSH and CDR2 is LQKENI. V was cut by 3 bases and J by 7 bases, with 10 bases left in between. The CDR3 contains 14 residues. CDR3 in DNA: TGTGCCAGCTCACCCGGGACACAGAATTCACCCCTCCACTTT. Translation gives CASSPGTQNSPLHF.

This clone has a single count. The chain uses TRBV10-2 and TRBJ1-2; no firm D call. Germline assignment: CDR1 WSHSY and CDR2 SAAADI. The CDR3 is 14 residues long. V was clipped by 8 bases and J by 0 bases, with 13 bases between them. This CDR3 reads CASGEGPTNYGYTF. As DNA, the CDR3 is TGCGCCAGCGGAGAGGGCCCGACTAACTATGGCTACACCTTC.

CDR3 nucleotide sequence: TGTGCCAGCACCCAAAGGGGGGGGACAGGGGGTTTCGGGACTGAAGCTTTCTTT. Translation gives CASTQRGGTGGFGTEAFF. The chain has TRBV27 and TRBJ1-1; the match to TRBD1 covers 11 bases. Losses at the gene ends were 7 bases for V and 5 bases for J; bases not matched to a gene: 18. The CDR3 runs 18 residues. In germline, CDR1 is MNHEY, CDR2 SMNVEV (reference sequence).

The V and J genes are TRBV6-6 and TRBJ1-2, with 7 bases lining up with TRBD1. Germline values: CDR1 MNHNY, CDR2 SVGAGI (reference sequence). Losses at the gene ends were 0 bases for V and 8 bases for J; bases not matched to a gene: 9. This CDR3 spans 15 amino acids. CDR3 sequence: CASSYSIRQGRGYTF. CDR3 nucleotides: TGTGCCAGCAGTTACTCGATTAGACAGGGTAGAGGCTACACCTTC.

The chain employs TRBV30 and TRBJ1-4; a possible D gene is TRBD1 (6 bases). V lost 2 bases and J lost 0, with 10 bases in between. The CDR3 extends over 15 amino acids. Looked up from germline, CDR1 is GTSNPN and CDR2 is SVGIG (reference sequence). The CDR3 coding sequence is TGTGCCTGGAGTCGGGACATAACAACTAATGAAAAACTGTTTTTT. Translating it yields CAWSRDITTNEKLFF.

The chain couples TRBV14 to TRBJ1-4; the match to TRBD1 covers 8 bases. This CDR3 has 17 amino acids. Germline loops: CDR1 SGHDN, CDR2 FVKESK. V was pared by 5 bases and J by 0 bases, with 8 bases of the junction left unmatched. Here the CDR3 DNA reads TGTGCCAGCAGCAGACCCGGGACAGGAGCAACTAATGAAAAACTGTTTTTT. It is translated as CASSRPGTGATNEKLFF.

The chain combines TRBV2 with TRBJ2-1, with TRBD1 matching 8 bases. CDR1 is SNHLY and CDR2 is FYNNEI in the germline V gene. V dropped 6 bases and J dropped 9; count of bases not matched to a gene: 7. The CDR3 contains 13 residues. As DNA, the CDR3 is TGTGCCAGCAGGGACAGGGTGTCGAGTGAGCAGTTCTTC. Amino acids: CASRDRVSSEQFF.

Only one count was recorded for this clone. The chain joins TRBV7-3 to TRBJ2-5; D perhaps matches TRBD2 (5 bases). The V end was cut by 2 bases, the J end by 5 bases, with 9 bases between. The germline V gene encodes CDR1 SGHTA and CDR2 FQGTGA. The CDR3 totals 13 residues. The CDR3 coding sequence is TGTGCCAGCAGCTTATCTAGCAGGGAGACCCAGTACTTC. Its translation is CASSLSSRETQYF.

V is TRBV27 and J is TRBJ2-7, with TRBD1 as a possible D gene (6 bases). The CDR3 consists of 18 residues. Trimming shortened V by 3 bases and J by 0 bases, and 21 bases separated the two germline ends. Per germline, CDR1 MNHEY and CDR2 SMNVEV (reference sequence). The CDR3 loop reads CASSLGYASDRTSYEQYF. CDR3 sequence (DNA): TGTGCCAGCAGTTTGGGATACGCTTCCGACAGGACCTCCTACGAGCAGTACTTC.

The chain is built from TRBV18 and TRBJ2-6, with TRBD2 matching 8 bases. Germline assignment: CDR1 KGHSH and CDR2 LQKENI. V trimming: 2 bases; J trimming: 15 bases; junction bases outside the gene matches: 15. CDR3 length equals 16 residues. This CDR3 is CASSPGAGGGPRDLTF. The DNA for the CDR3 is TGTGCCAGCTCACCAGGGGCGGGAGGAGGCCCACGGGACCTGACTTTC.

This chain uses TRBV30 with TRBJ2-2; D is ambiguous. V was clipped by 5 bases and J by 0 bases, with 7 bases between them. The CDR3 covers 13 residues. Per the germline V gene, CDR1 is GTSNPN and CDR2 is SVGIG (reference sequence). CDR3 amino acids: CAWATSNTGELFF. CDR3 in DNA: TGTGCCTGGGCGACTTCGAACACCGGGGAGCTGTTTTTT. The full variable domain, its missing parts supplied by reference TRBV30 and TRBJ2-2, is SQTIHQWPATLVQPVGSPLSLECTVEGTSNPNLYWYRQAAGRGLQLLFYSVGIGQISSEVPQNLSASRPQDRQFILSSKKLLLSDSGFYLCAWATSNTGELFFGEGSRLTVL.

The J gene is TRBJ1-1, the V gene TRBV6-5, with TRBD1 matching over 8 bases. This CDR3 region has 14 residues. Germline-derived CDR1 and CDR2 are MNHEY and SVGAGI. The junction had 4 bases not matched to a gene; V was cut back by 4 bases and J by 3 bases. CDR3 region: CASSSDRADTEAFF. CDR3 bases: TGTGCCAGCAGTTCGGACAGGGCGGACACTGAAGCTTTCTTT.

The rearrangement uses TRBV20-1 and TRBJ2-5; D gene ambiguous. V shed 2 bases and J shed 8 bases, with 9 bases lying between them. The CDR3 is made up of 11 amino acids. From germline, CDR1 is DFQATT and CDR2 SNEGSKA (reference sequence). The CDR3 loop reads CSARQTVTQYF. As DNA, the CDR3 is TGCAGTGCTAGACAAACAGTTACCCAGTACTTC.

CDR3 sequence reads: CASSNRGVSTEAFF. In DNA, the CDR3 is TGTGCCAGCAGCAACAGGGGGGTTAGCACTGAAGCTTTCTTT. This chain connects TRBV3-1 (or the pseudogene TRBV3-2) to TRBJ1-1, with 8 positions matching TRBD1. The junction had 6 bases not matched to a gene; V was cut back by 5 bases and J by 4 bases. Per the germline V gene, CDR1 is LGHDT and CDR2 is YNNKEL (reference sequence). The CDR3 sequence is 14 residues long.